In its sample, the clone carrying this T cell receptor beta chain was seen many times. Its antigen remains unidentified. The read ends 3 residues before the CDR3 terminus; that terminus is restored from the germline J gene. With 8 bases removed from V and 2 bases from J, the gap between germline ends came to 12 bases. Germline CDR1 is SGHDN and CDR2 is FVKESK. This CDR3 is 13 amino acids long. This record comes from a study of T cell clonality in common variable immunodeficiency. Patients and controls were mostly of Caucasian heritage. Assay used: immunoSEQ multiplex PCR; TCRdb lists only in-frame clones, some missing. The repertoire consists of fewer than 50,000 clones, none detected only once. Findings and caveats of the study: Repertoire-complication correlations in CVID were limited by patient heterogeneity. In common variable immunodeficiency, TCR beta chains reportedly carried fewer deletions and N-nucleotide insertions.

This sequence joins TRBV14 and TRBJ1-1; D possibly corresponds to TRBD1 (5 bases). The sample consisted of peripheral blood mononuclear cells. The sequence derives from a person between 18 and 69 years old in good health. The CDR3 protein is CASRRQLNTEAFF. CDR3 DNA (partial): TGTGCCAGCCGCCGACAGTTAAACACTGAA.